Below, one TCR beta chain is given with its context. With iRepertoire HTBI primers and Arm-PCR of CDR3 regions, TCR beta libraries were built. Each CDR3 protein is one row after TCRdb ran MiXCR on the multiplex PCR reads. Found here are about 430,000 distinct CDR3 sequences, roughly 21% of them singletons; the top ten hold about 13%. The sample's time point: persistent/refractory GD, antithyroid drugs over 5 years with positive TRAb. Construction of the TCR library relied on RNA isolated from PBMCs. J was trimmed by 4 bases and V by 3 bases; bases with no gene match: 8. The CDR3 totals 15 residues. Germline V gene sequence: CDR1 LGHDT, CDR2 YNNKEL (reference sequence). This entry comes from a study of regulatory T cells in long-lasting Graves disease. Study details: The study counted Graves' disease as persistent given over 5 years of antithyroid drugs and positive TSH receptor antibodies.

The TCR was taken from a female donor with Graves disease. The source was peripheral blood mononuclear cells (PBMCs), collected when the disease was refractory, from a patient treated with antithyroid drugs. This sequence joins TRBV3-1 and TRBJ1-1; TRBD1 matches at 7 bases. The CDR3 is CASSHLLEGATEAFF. CDR3 sequence (DNA): TGTGCCAGCAGCCACCTCCTAGAGGGGGCCACTGAAGCTTTCTTT.